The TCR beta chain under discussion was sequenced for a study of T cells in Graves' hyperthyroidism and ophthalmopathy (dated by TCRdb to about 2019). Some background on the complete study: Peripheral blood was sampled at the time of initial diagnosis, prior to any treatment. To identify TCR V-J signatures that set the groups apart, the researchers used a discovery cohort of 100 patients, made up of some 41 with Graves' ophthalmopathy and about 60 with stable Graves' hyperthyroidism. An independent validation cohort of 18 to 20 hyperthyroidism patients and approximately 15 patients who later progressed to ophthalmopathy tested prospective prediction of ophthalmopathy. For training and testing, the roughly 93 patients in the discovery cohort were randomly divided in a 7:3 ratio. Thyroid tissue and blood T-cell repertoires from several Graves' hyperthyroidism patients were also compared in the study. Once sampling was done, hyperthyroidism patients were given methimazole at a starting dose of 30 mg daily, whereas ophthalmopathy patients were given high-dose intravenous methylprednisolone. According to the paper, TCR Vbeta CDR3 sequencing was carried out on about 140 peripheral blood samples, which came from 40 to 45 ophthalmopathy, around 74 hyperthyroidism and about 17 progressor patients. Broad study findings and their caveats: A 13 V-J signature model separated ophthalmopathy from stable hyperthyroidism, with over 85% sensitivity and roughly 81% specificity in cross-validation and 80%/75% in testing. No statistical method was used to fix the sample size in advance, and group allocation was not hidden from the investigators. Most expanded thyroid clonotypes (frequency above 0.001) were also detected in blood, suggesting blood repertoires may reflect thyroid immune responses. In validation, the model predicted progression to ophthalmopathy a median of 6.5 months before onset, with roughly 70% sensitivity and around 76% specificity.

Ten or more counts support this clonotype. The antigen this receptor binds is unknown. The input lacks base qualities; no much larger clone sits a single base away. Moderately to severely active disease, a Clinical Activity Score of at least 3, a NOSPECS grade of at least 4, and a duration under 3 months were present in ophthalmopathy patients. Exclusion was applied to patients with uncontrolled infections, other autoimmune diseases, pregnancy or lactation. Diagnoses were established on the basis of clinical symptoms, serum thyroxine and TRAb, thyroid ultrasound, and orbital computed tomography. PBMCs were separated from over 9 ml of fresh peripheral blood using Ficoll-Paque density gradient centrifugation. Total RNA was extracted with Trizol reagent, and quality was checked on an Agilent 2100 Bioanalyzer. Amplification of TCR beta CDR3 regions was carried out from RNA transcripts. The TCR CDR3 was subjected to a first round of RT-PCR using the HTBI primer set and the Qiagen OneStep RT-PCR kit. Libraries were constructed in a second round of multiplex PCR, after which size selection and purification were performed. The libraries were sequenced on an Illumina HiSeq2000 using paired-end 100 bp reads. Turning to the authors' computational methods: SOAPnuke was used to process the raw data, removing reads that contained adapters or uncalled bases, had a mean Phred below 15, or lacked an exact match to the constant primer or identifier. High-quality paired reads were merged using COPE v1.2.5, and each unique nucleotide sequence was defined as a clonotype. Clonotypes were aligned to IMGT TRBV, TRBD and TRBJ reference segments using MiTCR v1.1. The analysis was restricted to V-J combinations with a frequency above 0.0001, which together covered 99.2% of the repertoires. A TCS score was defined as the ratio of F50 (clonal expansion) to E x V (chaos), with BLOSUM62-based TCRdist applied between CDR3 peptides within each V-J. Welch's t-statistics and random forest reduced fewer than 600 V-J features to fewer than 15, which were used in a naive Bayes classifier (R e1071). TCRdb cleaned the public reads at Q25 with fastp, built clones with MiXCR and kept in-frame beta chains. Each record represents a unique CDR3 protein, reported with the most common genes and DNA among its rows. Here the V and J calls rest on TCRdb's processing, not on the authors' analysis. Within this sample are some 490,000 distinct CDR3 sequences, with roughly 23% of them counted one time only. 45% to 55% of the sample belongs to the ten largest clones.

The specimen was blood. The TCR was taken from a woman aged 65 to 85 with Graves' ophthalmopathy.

The DNA sequence is given as TGTGCCAGCAGCTCCGCACGGGGGGGCTACCTAAACAATGAGCAGTTCTTC. Its protein is CASSSARGGYLNNEQFF. This receptor chain uses TRBV11-2 and TRBJ2-1, and 8 junctional nucleotides match TRBD2. Here V drops 4 bases and J drops 5 bases, and the junction holds 13 bases not matched to any gene. In the germline V gene, CDR1 corresponds to SGHAT and CDR2 to FQNNGV. From cysteine to phenylalanine, the CDR3 is 17 amino acids long. Of all the DNA, just the CDR3 is kept, 51 bases in frame from base 1.